The entry below gives a single TCR beta chain sequence along with its context. Germline CDR1 and CDR2: GTSNPN and SVGIG (reference sequence). V was trimmed by 1 base and J by 5 bases, leaving 12 bases between them. This CDR3 has 14 amino acids. The data stem from a study of cytomegalovirus exposure and HLA in healthy donors. With 60 Vbeta and 13 Jbeta primers, the PCR was carried out. Measured with immunoSEQ multiplex PCR; TCRdb has only the in-frame clones, and not every one. The table has some 100,000 clones, over 60% seen once; the top ten hold about 4.5%. The J gene is TRBJ1-3, the V gene TRBV30; TRBD1 might be the D (6 bases). The TCR comes from a woman aged 40 to 49 in good health and CMV-seropositive. The specimen was PBMCs. In DNA form, the CDR3 reads TGTGCCTGGAGTGGGGACACACGTAGAAACACCATATATTTT. Amino acid sequence: CAWSGDTRRNTIYF. Drawing the rest from reference TRBV30 and TRBJ1-3, the complete variable domain is SQTIHQWPATLVQPVGSPLSLECTVEGTSNPNLYWYRQAAGRGLQLLFYSVGIGQISSEVPQNLSASRPQDRQFILSSKKLLLSDSGFYLCAWSGDTRRNTIYFGEGSWLTVV.